These 2 T cell receptor beta chains were sequenced from one sample in a study of CD8 T cell repertoires and HIV-1 epitope variants. This table comes from immunoSEQ multiplex PCR, and its TCRdb copy is limited to in-frame clones, with some not included. Among about 2,500 clones listed, around 66% were seen once. Their cognate antigens are unknown. Specimen: cultured CD8+ T cells derived from PBMCs. These receptor sequences come from a male donor with HIV.

This sequence joins TRBV5-4 and TRBJ2-1, with D perhaps matching TRBD1 or TRBD2 (7 bases each). Per the germline V gene, CDR1 is SGHNT and CDR2 is YYREEE (reference sequence). V was pared by 5 bases and J by 15 bases, with 24 bases between. The CDR3 totals 14 residues. CDR3 sequence: CASRGTASGLPPFF. The CDR3, as DNA: TGTGCCAGCAGAGGGACAGCTAGCGGTCTACCCCCGTTCTTC.

The chain is built from TRBV2 and TRBJ2-6, with D possibly being TRBD2 (5 bases). Trimming stripped 1 base from V and 0 bases from J, with 16 bases between. Germline CDR1 is SNHLY and CDR2 is FYNNEI. CDR3 length: 19 amino acids. For the CDR3, the DNA is TGTGCCAGCAGTGAAGAGTTTTGGGAGAATTTCTCTGGGGCCAACGTCCTGACTTTC. Protein product: CASSEEFWENFSGANVLTF.